Included here is one TCR beta chain sequence, with context. Its matching antigen is unknown. Criteria for exclusion of patients were uncontrolled infection, other autoimmune disease, pregnancy or lactation. The PBMCs studied were ones that came from about 10 ml fresh peripheral blood. Per germline, CDR1 LGHNA and CDR2 YNFKEQ. The V and J ends lost 7 bases and 9 bases respectively, with 12 bases between them. The CDR3 length is 11 residues. This sample was included in a study of T cells in Graves' hyperthyroidism and ophthalmopathy. General study findings and limits: A 13 V-J signature model discriminated ophthalmopathy versus stable hyperthyroidism. The blood repertoire included most of the expanded thyroid clonotypes above 0.001.

TCR beta CDR3 regions were amplified from RNA. The study used the HTBI primer set for a first-round RT-PCR of the TCR CDR3. TCRdb re-called the multiplex PCR reads with MiXCR, one entry per CDR3 protein. The sample carries over 250,000 distinct CDR3 sequences, over 20% recorded once. The rearrangement links TRBV4-2 to TRBJ1-1, with D unresolved. The material sequenced was blood. The sequence was obtained from a man aged 25-45 years with Graves' ophthalmopathy. As DNA, the CDR3 is TGTGCCAGCAAGGCGGGCAGGCAAGCTTTCTTT. Protein sequence: CASKAGRQAFF.